Below, one TCR beta chain is given with its context. Its antigen is not yet known. Base quality data are lacking; no much larger clone is found one base away. This entry belongs to a study of identical twins (dated by TCRdb to about 2016). About the study as a whole: To test whether fetal clonotypes persist, this study deep-sequenced TCR alpha and beta repertoires from monozygotic twins, from unrelated adults of various ages, and from cord blood. To rule out contamination, replicate twin experiments were performed at different times with different library preparation protocols.

Broad study findings and their caveats: Because the same donors could not be followed over many years, the conclusions relied on cross-sectional statistical analysis. Compared with coincidental sharing between unrelated individuals, out-of-frame TCR alpha sequences shared between twins had an excess of sequences with low generation probability. Abundant cord blood beta clonotypes had fewer insertions, young adult naive repertoires showed a similar but weaker trend, and memory repertoires showed no such trend. In beta out-of-frame sequences, excess twin sharing was weaker, because having fewer shared sequences lowered the signal-to-noise ratio. Invariant T cells such as MAIT and iNKT could partly confound zero-insertion analyses, although diverse VJ usage argued against such confounding for most clonotypes. In monozygotic twins, recombination models systematically underestimated out-of-frame TCR alpha sharing, but the models matched the sharing seen between unrelated individuals.

All donors were healthy Caucasians. The twin cohort consisted of three pairs of female monozygotic twins, all aged roughly 18 to 30 years. Peripheral blood mononuclear cells were the source from which RNA for the TCR libraries was isolated. Including the terminal cysteine and phenylalanine, the CDR3 comprises 13 residues. Only the CDR3 part of the read is kept: 39 bases, read in frame from the first base. The germline V gene encodes CDR1 DFQATT and CDR2 SNEGSKA (reference sequence). The trim is 1 base for V and 5 bases for J, with a gap of 9 bases between the germline ends. The library relied on 5' RACE. For sequencing, an Illumina HiSeq 2000 was employed. A universal primer binding site was introduced by template switching, and a unique molecular identifier was present in the final cDNA, enabling accurate counting of TCR cDNA molecules. First-strand cDNA for TCR alpha and beta chains was synthesized from specific primers in the conserved constant-segment region. To control for contamination, each cDNA library was double barcoded with a SMART-Mk sample barcode plus Illumina barcodes. TruSeq adapter sequences along with Illumina sample barcodes were introduced in two successive PCR steps. TCR alpha and beta cDNA libraries were sequenced on the Illumina HiSeq platform with custom primers. On the authors' methods: MiGEC was used to process raw reads and extract unique molecular identifiers, and MiXCR was used to find CDR3 positions. For each individual, recombination models were inferred using an EM algorithm with the repgenHMM and IGoR tools. The analysis of shared clonotypes was done with the tcR package in R, with sharing normalized by the product of cloneset sizes. To study raw recombination without the effects of thymic and clonal selection, out-of-frame nonproductive sequences were analyzed. TCRdb took the public reads, trimmed them with fastp at Q25, ran MiXCR for clone calling and kept in-frame beta chains. Identical CDR3 proteins give one entry, which carries the most common genes and DNA. TCRdb, not the original authors, processed these V and J calls. Here the sample has hundreds of thousands of distinct CDR3 sequences; 21% occur a single time. The ten largest clones add up to over 4% of the sample.

These data were likewise used in another study, on T cells expressing NK-cell markers. The second study also describes: Three sorted T-cell subsets (CD3+CD56+NKG2C+, CD3+CD56+NKG2C- and CD3+CD56-NKG2C+) from under 10 donors had their TCR beta-chain repertoires profiled. Seven of the eight sequenced donors were HCMV-seropositive and one was HCMV-seronegative. In several experiments an anti-gammadeltaTCR antibody was added to restrict sorting to alphabetaTCR-expressing T cells. In 6 or 7 donors, the dominant CD3+CD56+NKG2C+ clonotypes ranked among the top 10 CD8+ clonotypes, making up about 1.0-7.5% of CD8+ T cells. Those dominant clonotypes were again the most abundant among CD3+CD56-NKG2C+ cells in several donors, at roughly 25-60.1%. Whether the expanded NKG2C-expressing T cell clones were specific for HCMV antigens was left unclear. All eight donors whose samples were sequenced were randomly selected healthy volunteers, three of them men and five women. A commercial ELISA kit detecting HCMV-specific IgG in serum was used to determine HCMV serostatus. For several donors, unsorted PBMC were also used to sequence bulk peripheral blood T-cell repertoires. MIGEC handled demultiplexing of the reads and grouping by UMI, while MiTCR was used to assemble and quantify clonotypes. To remove erroneous sequences, TCR cDNA sequences were retained only when supported by two or more reads. Downstream repertoire analysis used the tcR package, and clonotypes were matched across fractions by CDR3 nucleotide sequence plus V segment. VDJmatch was used to annotate antigen specificity against VDJdb, with one amino acid substitution in CDR3 permitted.

This TCR was sampled from a woman between 18 and 29 years old in good health. Sequences were obtained from PBMCs. The chain is assembled from TRBV20-1 and TRBJ1-5; the best D guess is TRBD1, with 5 bases matching. Read as DNA, the sequence is TGCAGTGCTAGAGGGGGCGGTGATCAGCCCCAGCATTTT. It encodes CSARGGGDQPQHF.